Listed below are T cell receptor beta chains from one sample, sequenced in a study of cytomegalovirus exposure and HLA in healthy donors. Sequencing was performed with immunoSEQ multiplex PCR; in TCRdb, only in-frame clones are kept and a portion is missing. The sample carries more than 95,000 clones, roughly three fifths recorded once. The sample taken for sequencing was PBMCs. The receptors shown here come from a man in his sixties in good health and CMV-seronegative. Both conserved end residues are part of each CDR3. D genes are given only for firm matches. Clone size appears in some rows only: once, few, many, or a class for an expanded clone.

.,.,TRBJ2-2,TRBV6-5,TGTGCCAGCAGTGGGACTTCCACAAACGGGGAGCTGTTTTTT,CASSGTSTNGELFF
.,TRBD2,TRBJ2-1,TRBV14,TGTGCCAGCATGGGGCGGGAGTTATCAAATGAGCAGTTCTTC,CASMGRELSNEQFF
.,.,TRBJ2-7,TRBV10-1,TGCGCCAGCAGTGAAGGGACTGCACGTTACGAGCAGTACTTC,CASSEGTARYEQYF
.,TRBD1,TRBJ2-1,TRBV2,TGTGCCAGCAGCGCTCAGACAGGGGGCTATAATGAGCAGTTCTTC,CASSAQTGGYNEQFF
.,TRBD1,TRBJ1-2,TRBV2,TGTGCCAGCAGGGGGACAGGGGATAGGGGCTACACCTTC,CASRGTGDRGYTF
once,TRBD1,TRBJ2-7,TRBV5-4,TGTGCCAGCACCAAAGGGGGACAGGGGGTCGGTGAGCAGTACTTC,CASTKGGQGVGEQYF
few,.,TRBJ2-3,TRBV5-4,TGTGCCAGCAGCTTGACATCAGATACGCAGTATTTT,CASSLTSDTQYF
few,.,TRBJ2-3,TRBV7-2,TGTGCCAGGGGGGCCGCAGGAGTAGATACGCAGTATTTT,CARGAAGVDTQYF
.,TRBD1,TRBJ1-4,TRBV7-9,TGTGCCAGCAGCTTGGGACAGTCTTATGAAAAACTGTTTTTT,CASSLGQSYEKLFF
.,.,TRBJ2-7,TRBV11-3,TGTGCCAGCAGCCCCAGGACAGTTTCCTACGAGCAGTACTTC,CASSPRTVSYEQYF
.,.,TRBJ2-7,TRBV28,TGTGCCAGCAGTCCCCCCCCGTTAGGGGGAGAGCAGTACTTC,CASSPPPLGGEQYF
.,TRBD1,TRBJ2-1,TRBV18,TGTGCCAGCTCACCAGGGGACAGGGTCTACAATGAGCAGTTCTTC,CASSPGDRVYNEQFF
.,TRBD1,TRBJ1-2,TRBV27,TGTGCCAGCAGTCCCTCGGCGCCTGGACAGGGGCGGCGGTATGGCTACACCTTC,CASSPSAPGQGRRYGYTF
.,.,TRBJ1-5,TRBV10-2,TGCGCCAGCAGCGGCCTGGTCAGCCGGGGCAATCAGCCCCAGCATTTT,CASSGLVSRGNQPQHF
few,TRBD1,TRBJ1-6,TRBV7-9,TGTGCCAGCAGCCTACAGGGGGCGCTTTCACCCCTCCACTTT,CASSLQGALSPLHF
.,TRBD2,TRBJ2-1,TRBV9,TGTGCCAGCAGCCTATCTTGGAGCGGGGCCTACAATGAGCAGTTCTTC,CASSLSWSGAYNEQFF
.,.,TRBJ2-2,TRBV6-1,TGTGCCAGCAGTGATCGACAATTCACCGGGGAGCTGTTTTTT,CASSDRQFTGELFF
.,.,TRBJ2-2,TRBV7-9,TGTGCCAGCAGCTTAGGGTCAGCGGGTGACACCGGGGAGCTGTTTTTT,CASSLGSAGDTGELFF
.,TRBD1,TRBJ2-3,TRBV5-1,TGCGCCAGCAGCTTTGGACAGGGGGCTTGGAGTAGCACAGATACGCAGTATTTT,CASSFGQGAWSSTDTQYF
.,.,TRBJ1-4,TRBV5-1,TGCGCCAGCAGCTCACACAGGGCCTCTAATGAAAAACTGTTTTTT,CASSSHRASNEKLFF
.,.,TRBJ2-7,TRBV27,TGTGTCAGCGGAGGGGTCCCCTCCTACGAGCAGTACTTC,CVSGGVPSYEQYF
.,TRBD2,TRBJ2-1,TRBV6-1,TGTGCCAGCAGTGAATTGGGAAGTGGGGGGGTCATGGGGTTTGAGCAGTTCTTC,CASSELGSGGVMGFEQFF
.,.,TRBJ2-6,TRBV5-1,TGCGCCAGCAGCTCGCCCAAACCGGGACACCGGTCAACCTCTGGGGCCAACGTCCTGACTTTC,CASSSPKPGHRSTSGANVLTF
once,TRBD1,TRBJ2-3,TRBV2,TGTGCCAACTCCGGGACAGGGGGGGATACGCAGTATTTT,CANSGTGGDTQYF
.,TRBD2,TRBJ2-1,TRBV11-3,TGTGCCAGCAGCTTATCCCCTAGCGGGAGCTCCTACAATGAGCAGTTCTTC,CASSLSPSGSSYNEQFF
.,.,TRBJ2-3,TRBV5-1,TGCGCCAGCAGCCCGAGTCTCAGCACAGATACGCAGTATTTT,CASSPSLSTDTQYF
.,TRBD2,TRBJ2-1,TRBV29-1,TGCAGCGTTGACGGACTAGCGGGAGGGCCGTTCTACAATGAGCAGTTCTTC,CSVDGLAGGPFYNEQFF
once,.,TRBJ2-1,TRBV6-4,TGTGCCAGCAGTGACTCGATTGAGAATGAGCAGTTCTTC,CASSDSIENEQFF
.,TRBD1,TRBJ1-1,TRBV5-1,TGCGCCAGCAGCTTGTTGGGACAGGGGGCGAGTCCTGAAGCTTTCTTT,CASSLLGQGASPEAFF
.,.,TRBJ2-2,TRBV6-4,TGTGCCAGCAGTGTTAAAAACACCGGGGAGCTGTTTTTT,CASSVKNTGELFF
few,TRBD2,TRBJ2-3,TRBV9,TGTGCCAGCAGCGAGGGACTAGCAGCAAGCACAGATACGCAGTATTTT,CASSEGLAASTDTQYF
.,.,TRBJ2-3,TRBV4-1,TGCGCCAGCAGCCAATACCTAACTAGCACAGATACGCAGTATTTT,CASSQYLTSTDTQYF
.,.,TRBJ2-2,TRBV5-6,TGTGCCAGCAGCTTAAAACTAGCTACCGGGGAGCTGTTTTTT,CASSLKLATGELFF
.,.,TRBJ1-1,TRBV7-2,TGTGCCAGCAGCTTAGATGAGGGTCAAGCTTTCTTT,CASSLDEGQAFF
.,TRBD1,TRBJ1-5,TRBV5-5,TGTGCCAGCAGCTTTTTATTAGGGACAGGCAAAAACACTGATCAGCCCCAGCATTTT,CASSFLLGTGKNTDQPQHF
few,.,TRBJ2-5,TRBV6-1,TGTGCCAGCAGTGAAAGTGGGGGGTGGGTTGGGACCCAGTACTTC,CASSESGGWVGTQYF
.,TRBD2,TRBJ2-1,TRBV2,TGTGCCAGCAGCCCCGGGACTAGCGTAATCCATGAGCAGTTCTTC,CASSPGTSVIHEQFF
.,.,TRBJ1-4,TRBV6-1,TGTGCCAGCAGTGAAGTTGGACTGATTAATGAAAAACTGTTTTTT,CASSEVGLINEKLFF